Following are 2 T cell receptor beta chains from one sample sequenced in a study of immune evolution from preneoplasia to lung adenocarcinoma (dated by TCRdb to the early 2020s). Library creation used the immunoSEQ multiplex PCR assay. Not all clones reach the TCRdb copy of this immuneACCESS table, which keeps in-frame sequences only. Checked studies attribute under half of the gap to unresolved V genes and leave the rest unexplained. The table for this sample lists 10,000 or so clones; about three quarters of them were counted only once. The leading ten clones occupy about 5% of the sample. Sequencing input: FFPE minimally invasive lung adenocarcinoma tissue. The cell subset or site label corresponds to: micro-invasive lung adenocarcinoma (MIA). The receptors were gathered from a person aged 70 to 85 with lung adenocarcinoma. Some clones in this sample may be carry-over from other donors' samples.

The CDR3 spells CASSIQGDYGYTF. DNA for the CDR3: TGTGCCAGTAGTATTCAGGGAGACTATGGCTACACCTTC. The V gene is TRBV19, the J gene TRBJ1-2, with TRBD1 as a possible D gene (5 bases). The ends were cut back, 3 bases at V and 3 bases at J, with 8 bases in the middle. Germline V gene sequence: CDR1 LNHDA, CDR2 SQIVND (reference sequence). The CDR3 loop spans 13 amino acids.

The chain employs TRBV19 and TRBJ1-5; D might be TRBD1 (6 bases). V was pared by 7 bases and J by 0 bases, with 13 bases between. CDR1 is LNHDA and CDR2 is SQIVND in the germline V gene (reference sequence). The CDR3 loop spans 15 amino acids. The CDR3, as DNA: TGTGCCAGTACTCGGGACACGAATAGCAATCAGCCCCAGCATTTT. Translation gives CASTRDTNSNQPQHF.